This T cell receptor beta chain was recorded in a study of blood T cell repertoires in COVID-19. The V end lost 4 bases, the J end lost 4 bases, and 20 bases lay between the germline ends. This CDR3 is 16 amino acids long. Germline assignment: CDR1 SNHLY and CDR2 FYNNEI. Repertoires were generated with immunoSEQ multiplex PCR, while TCRdb's copy carries only in-frame clones and drops some. This table has around 250,000 clones, around 83% appearing once. The genes are TRBV2 and TRBJ2-7, with D maybe TRBD1 (6 bases). Material for sequencing was peripheral blood. This receptor was obtained from a woman aged 40-49 years who had recovered from COVID-19. The CDR3 DNA sequence: TGTGCCAGCAGTGCCCCGCCAGGACAGACTATTTACGAGCAGTACTTC. Amino acids: CASSAPPGQTIYEQYF.